One sample yielded the 14 T cell receptor beta chains listed below, sequenced in a study of blood T cell repertoires in COVID-19. Sequencing was performed with immunoSEQ multiplex PCR; in TCRdb, only in-frame clones are kept and a portion is missing. The top ten hold 20% to 30% of the sample, which has tens of thousands of clones, about 87% seen once. The sequenced material came from peripheral blood. The receptor set was obtained from a man aged 50-59 years with active or convalescent COVID-19.

The table lists this clone with a count of one. This rearrangement joins TRBV11-2 to TRBJ1-4, with D perhaps matching TRBD1 (6 bases). Trimming cost V 3 bases and J 4 bases, with 9 bases left between them. Germline CDR1 reads SGHAT; CDR2 reads FQNNGV. The CDR3 consists of 14 residues. The CDR3 sequence: CASSFGQNNEKLFF. CDR3 coding DNA: TGTGCCAGCAGCTTTGGACAGAATAATGAAAAACTGTTTTTT.

The rearrangement links TRBV9 to TRBJ2-2; TRBD1 matches 9 bases. Germline-derived CDR1 and CDR2 are SGDLS and YYNGEE. CDR3 length equals 15 residues. The junction had 3 bases not matched to a gene; V was cut back by 2 bases and J by 4 bases. CDR3 nucleotides: TGTGCCAGCAGCGTGGGACAGGGTTTCACCGGGGAGCTGTTTTTT. Translated, it gives CASSVGQGFTGELFF. Combining the CDR3 with reference TRBV9 and TRBJ2-2 gives the whole variable domain DSGVTQTPKHLITATGQRVTLRCSPRSGDLSVYWYQQSLDQGLQFLIQYYNGEERAKGNILERFSAQQFPDLHSELNLSSLELGDSALYFCASSVGQGFTGELFFGEGSRLTVL.

J is TRBJ1-1 and V is TRBV9, with D uncertain. The V and J ends lost 1 base and 1 base respectively, with 11 bases between them. This CDR3 is built from 15 residues. The germline CDR1 and CDR2 sequences are SGDLS and YYNGEE. The CDR3 sequence: CASSVNGRSNTEAFF. CDR3 DNA sequence: TGTGCCAGCAGCGTAAACGGTAGATCGAACACTGAAGCTTTCTTT.

The chain joins TRBV25-1 to TRBJ1-1; tentatively, D is TRBD1 (5 bases). Germline CDR1 and CDR2: MGHDK and SYGVNS. The CDR3 totals 17 residues. With 4 bases removed from V and 0 bases from J, the gap between germline ends came to 18 bases. The CDR3 DNA is TGTGCCAGCAGTGCCGCTCCGGGGGATACCATGAACACTGAAGCTTTCTTT. The encoded protein is CASSAAPGDTMNTEAFF.

V gene TRBV11-2 combines with J gene TRBJ2-7; TRBD1 matches 7 bases. Trimming at V came to 5 bases and at J to 7 bases, leaving 11 bases not matched to a gene. The length of the CDR3 is 14 residues. CDR1 is SGHAT and CDR2 is FQNNGV in the germline V gene. CDR3 sequence: CASSTGAGSGEQYF. Here the CDR3 DNA reads TGTGCCAGCAGCACAGGGGCAGGGTCGGGGGAGCAGTACTTC. The whole variable domain, filled in from reference TRBV11-2 and TRBJ2-7, reads EAGVAQSPRYKIIEKRQSVAFWCNPISGHATLYWYQQILGQGPKLLIQFQNNGVVDDSQLPKDRFSAERLKGVDSTLKIQPAKLEDSAVYLCASSTGAGSGEQYFGPGTRLTVT.

The chain carries TRBV6-5 and TRBJ1-4, with TRBD1 matching 9 bases. From germline, CDR1 is MNHEY and CDR2 SVGAGI. This CDR3 spans 14 amino acids. V was clipped by 5 bases and J by 5 bases; unmatched bases: 3. The CDR3 spells CASSTGQGNEKLFF. As DNA, the CDR3 is TGTGCCAGCAGTACCGGACAGGGGAATGAAAAACTGTTTTTT.

The CDR3 DNA reads as TGTGCCAGTAGTATGGGGCCGGCAGGGGTTTTGTACGAGCAGTACTTC. It specifies CASSMGPAGVLYEQYF. V gene TRBV19 combines with J gene TRBJ2-7, with D maybe TRBD1 (6 bases). Germline-derived CDR1 and CDR2 are LNHDA and SQIVND (reference sequence). V was pared by 3 bases and J by 4 bases, with 19 bases between. This CDR3 comprises 16 residues.

This chain joins TRBV5-5 and TRBJ2-1; 9 nucleotides match TRBD1. With 2 bases clipped from V and 2 bases from J, the junction kept 5 bases outside the gene matches. The length of the CDR3 is 16 residues. Germline values: CDR1 SGHKS, CDR2 YYEKEE (reference sequence). The CDR3 region is CASSFPTGGAYNEQFF. The CDR3 DNA is TGTGCCAGCAGCTTCCCTACAGGGGGCGCCTACAATGAGCAGTTCTTC.

The rearrangement uses TRBV14 and TRBJ1-2; a possible D gene is TRBD1 (6 bases). With 3 bases removed from V and 8 bases from J, the gap between germline ends came to 16 bases. The CDR3 extends over 14 amino acids. The germline gives CDR1 SGHDN, CDR2 FVKESK. The CDR3 DNA reads as TGTGCCAGCAGCCAGTGGGCTGGGGGCGGGGGCTACACCTTC. Amino acid sequence: CASSQWAGGGGYTF. Filled out from reference TRBV14 and TRBJ1-2, the complete variable domain reads EAGVTQFPSHSVIEKGQTVTLRCDPISGHDNLYWYRRVMGKEIKFLLHFVKESKQDESGMPNNRFLAERTGGTYSTLKVQPAELEDSGVYFCASSQWAGGGGYTFGSGTRLTVV.

The CDR3 loop reads CASSSGTGQRETQYF. The CDR3 nucleotides are TGCGCCAGCAGCTCCGGGACAGGGCAGAGGGAGACCCAGTACTTC. This chain uses TRBV5-1 with TRBJ2-5; 9 positions agree with TRBD1. The trim removed 3 bases at V and 5 bases at J, leaving 8 bases unmatched. Per the germline V gene, CDR1 is SGHRS and CDR2 is YFSETQ. The length of the CDR3 is 15 residues.

This chain uses TRBV28 with TRBJ2-2, with D hard to call. Germline-derived CDR1 and CDR2 are MDHEN and SYDVKM. Trimming took off 7 bases at V and 0 bases at J, with 6 bases between the two ends. The CDR3 is 13 residues long. This CDR3 is CASTPTNTGELFF. The CDR3 DNA sequence: TGTGCCAGCACTCCTACGAACACCGGGGAGCTGTTTTTT.

The genes are TRBV19 and TRBJ1-1, with D unclear. V was pared by 4 bases and J by 0 bases, with 6 bases between. The germline CDR1 and CDR2 sequences are LNHDA and SQIVND (reference sequence). This CDR3 has 13 residues. CDR3 sequence reads: CASSRVMNTEAFF. Written as DNA, the CDR3 is TGTGCCAGTAGTAGAGTAATGAACACTGAAGCTTTCTTT.

This clone appeared a few times. This chain connects TRBV28 to TRBJ2-3, with 8 positions matching TRBD2. The germline gives CDR1 MDHEN, CDR2 SYDVKM. CDR3 size: 15 residues. The trim removed 2 bases at V and 6 bases at J, leaving 7 bases unmatched. The CDR3, as DNA: TGTGCCAGCAGTTTAGTTGCAACGGGAGGGGATACGCAGTATTTT. Translating gives CASSLVATGGDTQYF. Full variable domain (rest looked up from reference TRBV28 and TRBJ2-3): DVKVTQSSRYLVKRTGEKVFLECVQDMDHENMFWYRQDPGLGLRLIYFSYDVKMKEKGDIPEGYSVSREKKERFSLILESASTNQTSMYLCASSLVATGGDTQYFGPGTRLTVL.

The gene calls are TRBV29-1 and TRBJ2-3; TRBD2 aligns across 10 bases. This CDR3 region has 19 residues. Germline assignment: CDR1 SQVTM and CDR2 ANQGSEA. Unmatched junction bases numbered 14, after V lost 0 bases and J lost 2 bases. Here the CDR3 reads CSVEERRRTSGYVTDTQYF. The CDR3 nucleotides are TGCAGCGTTGAAGAACGCAGAAGGACTAGCGGTTACGTCACAGATACGCAGTATTTT.